The clone carrying this TCR beta chain has more than one count but fewer than ten. The antigen remains undetermined. Both 60 Vbeta primers and 13 Jbeta primers went into the PCR. Here immunoSEQ multiplex PCR was the method, and the copy in TCRdb shows in-frame clones only, minus some. The sample contains 150,000 to 200,000 clones, roughly 80% of which appear only once. The CDR3 has 13 residues. The V end was cut by 0 bases, the J end by 9 bases, with 12 bases between. The germline V gene has CDR1 SGDLS and CDR2 YYNGEE. The data stem from a study of cytomegalovirus exposure and HLA in healthy donors. General study points: Association of a missense DCLRE1C variant with TCR beta V- and J-gene trimming was reported in a later analysis. Rates of TCR association differed by HLA locus in a later analysis, with DRB1 highest and HLA-C lowest. Cytomegalovirus-associated status was assigned to 150 to 200 TCR beta chains.

The clonotype was recovered from a male donor in good health and CMV-seropositive. The J gene is TRBJ1-1, the V gene TRBV9; weak D call: TRBD1 (6 bases). What was sequenced was PBMCs. The CDR3 coding sequence is TGTGCCAGCAGCGTAGGGAGGACAGATAAAGCTTTCTTT. Amino acids: CASSVGRTDKAFF.